These 10 T cell receptor beta chains were all obtained from the same sample, sequenced in a study of identifying expanded T cells in peripheral blood. Generated by immunoSEQ multiplex PCR, the TCRdb table keeps only in-frame clones and is missing some. The sample holds about 63,000 clones; around 83% are singletons and the top ten take 15% to 20%. Sequencing was performed on blood. These receptors were obtained from a person between 18 and 70 years old in good health.

The chain joins TRBV2 to TRBJ1-2; no reliable D call. The CDR3 is made up of 15 amino acids. In germline, CDR1 is SNHLY, CDR2 FYNNEI. Trimming cost V 5 bases and J 4 bases, with 17 bases left between them. CDR3 sequence: CASSPRTGKSYGYTF. CDR3 nucleotides: TGTGCCAGCAGTCCTAGGACGGGGAAATCCTATGGCTACACCTTC.

This chain uses TRBV7-2 with TRBJ2-1; TRBD1 agrees at 7 bases. Trimming took 5 bases from V and 8 from J; bases not matched to a gene: 3. The CDR3 is made up of 12 amino acids. The germline V gene encodes CDR1 SGHTA and CDR2 FQGNSA. DNA of the CDR3: TGTGCCAGCAGCCCTACAGGGGATGAGCAGTTCTTC. Its translation is CASSPTGDEQFF.

This clone was picked up a small number of times. The chain has TRBV14 and TRBJ2-5; D is possibly TRBD1 or TRBD2 (5 bases each). The germline V and J ends were trimmed by 6 bases and 7 bases, with 18 bases remaining between them. This CDR3 comprises 14 residues. CDR1 is SGHDN, CDR2 FVKESK, per germline. CDR3: CASRKTGTRGTQYF. Written as DNA, the CDR3 is TGTGCCAGCAGGAAAACCGGGACCCGAGGGACCCAGTACTTC.

V is TRBV10-2 and J is TRBJ2-1; possible D gene TRBD2, 6 bases. Deletions cut 0 bases from V and 4 bases from J, with 13 bases between. Germline loops: CDR1 WSHSY, CDR2 SAAADI. The length of the CDR3 is 16 residues. CDR3 residues: CASSESYGSIYNEQFF. CDR3 bases: TGCGCCAGCAGTGAGTCTTACGGGAGCATATACAATGAGCAGTTCTTC.

This clone has only one observation. The chain has TRBV7-2 and TRBJ2-5, with TRBD2 matching over 12 bases. The CDR3 spans 16 residues. Per germline, CDR1 SGHTA and CDR2 FQGNSA. The junction had 5 bases not matched to a gene; V was cut back by 5 bases and J by 1 base. CDR3 nucleotides: TGTGCCAGCAGCCCTACGACTAGCGGGGGCCAAGAGACCCAGTACTTC. It yields the protein CASSPTTSGGQETQYF.

The rearrangement links TRBV15 to TRBJ2-3, with D possibly matching TRBD1 (6 bases). This CDR3 spans 17 amino acids. V gave up 1 base and J gave up 6 bases, with 20 bases separating them. Germline lookup yields CDR1 LNHNV and CDR2 YYDKDF (reference sequence). The CDR3, as DNA: TGTGCCACCAGCAGAGTAGTTATCAGACAGGAGAGGGATACGCAGTATTTT. It translates to CATSRVVIRQERDTQYF.

This sequence joins TRBV11-2 and TRBJ2-1; 8 positions agree with TRBD1. The length of the CDR3 is 14 residues. From germline, CDR1 is SGHAT and CDR2 FQNNGV. J gave up 5 bases and V 9 bases, and 9 bases lay outside the gene matches. In nucleotides, the CDR3 is TGTGCCAGTAAAGGACAGGGCAGGAACAATGAGCAGTTCTTC. Its translation is CASKGQGRNNEQFF.

This clone came up once. The V and J genes are TRBV30 and TRBJ1-1, with a weak D call TRBD1 (5 bases). V gave up 2 bases and J gave up 4 bases, with 14 bases separating them. CDR1 is GTSNPN and CDR2 is SVGIG in the germline V gene (reference sequence). This CDR3 contains 14 residues. Here the CDR3 reads CAWSPGVTATEAFF. The CDR3 nucleotides read TGTGCCTGGAGTCCGGGGGTGACGGCCACTGAAGCTTTCTTT.

This clone was picked up one time. The rearrangement uses TRBV10-2 and TRBJ1-1, with 7 bases identical to TRBD1. The CDR3 extends over 16 amino acids. V lost 2 bases and J lost 6; bases outside the gene matches: 12. Germline CDR1 is WSHSY and CDR2 is SAAADI. CDR3 loop: CASSEPARGPGAEAFF. The CDR3 coding sequence is TGCGCCAGCAGTGAGCCGGCAAGGGGGCCCGGGGCTGAAGCTTTCTTT.

The chain couples TRBV9 to TRBJ2-5, with a possible D match to TRBD2 (6 bases). With 3 bases removed from V and 5 bases from J, the gap between germline ends came to 8 bases. CDR1 and CDR2 from the germline V gene are SGDLS and YYNGEE. The CDR3 extends over 12 amino acids. The CDR3 loop is CASSGDSETQYF. In nucleotides, the CDR3 is TGTGCCAGCAGCGGGGACTCGGAGACCCAGTACTTC.